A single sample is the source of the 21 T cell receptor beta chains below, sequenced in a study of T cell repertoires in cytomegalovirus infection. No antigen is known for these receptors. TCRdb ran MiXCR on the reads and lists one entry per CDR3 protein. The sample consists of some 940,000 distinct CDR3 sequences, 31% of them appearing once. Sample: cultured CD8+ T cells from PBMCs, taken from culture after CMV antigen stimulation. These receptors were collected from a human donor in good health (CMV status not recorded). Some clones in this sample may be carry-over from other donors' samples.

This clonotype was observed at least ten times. The chain's CDR3 is CASSLGEPRETQYF. CDR3 nucleotides: TGTGCCAGCAGCTTAGGGGAACCCAGGGAGACCCAGTACTTC. The chain links TRBV7-9 to TRBJ2-5; no firm D call. Trimming stripped 1 base from V and 5 bases from J, with 11 bases between. This CDR3 is built from 14 residues. Germline CDR1 is SEHNR and CDR2 is FQNEAQ (reference sequence).

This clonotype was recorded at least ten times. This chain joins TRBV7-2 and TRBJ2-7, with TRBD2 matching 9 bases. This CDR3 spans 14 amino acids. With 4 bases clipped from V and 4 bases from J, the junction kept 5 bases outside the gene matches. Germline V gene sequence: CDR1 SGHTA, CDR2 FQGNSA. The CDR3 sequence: CASSSSGNLYEQYF. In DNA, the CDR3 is TGTGCCAGCAGCTCTAGCGGGAACCTTTACGAGCAGTACTTC.

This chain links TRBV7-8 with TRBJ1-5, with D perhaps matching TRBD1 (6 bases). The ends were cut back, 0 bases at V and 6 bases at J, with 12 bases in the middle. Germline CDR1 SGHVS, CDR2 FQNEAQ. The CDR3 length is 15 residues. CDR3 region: CASSLARVGGQPQHF. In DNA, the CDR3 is TGTGCCAGCAGCTTAGCCCGTGTAGGGGGTCAGCCCCAGCATTTT.

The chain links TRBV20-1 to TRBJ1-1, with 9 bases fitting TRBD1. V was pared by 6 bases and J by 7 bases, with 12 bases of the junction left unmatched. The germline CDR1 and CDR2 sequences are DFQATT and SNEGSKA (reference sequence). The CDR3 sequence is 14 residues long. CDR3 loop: CSAPHTGGGIEAFF. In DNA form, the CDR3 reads TGCAGTGCCCCCCACACAGGGGGCGGGATTGAAGCTTTCTTT.

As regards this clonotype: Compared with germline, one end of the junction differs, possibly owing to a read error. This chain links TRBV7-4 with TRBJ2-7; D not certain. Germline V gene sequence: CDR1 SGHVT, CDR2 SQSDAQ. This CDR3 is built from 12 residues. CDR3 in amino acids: CVSSLVNYEQYF. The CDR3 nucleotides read TGTGTCAGCAGCTTAGTGAACTACGAGCAGTACTTC.

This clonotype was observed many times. CDR3 nucleotides: TGCGCCAGCAGTGAGTCCAGGGGAGGCCGGATAGTGGGGGGCTACACCTTC. Translating gives CASSESRGGRIVGGYTF. J is TRBJ1-2 and V is TRBV10-2; tentative D call: TRBD1 (6 bases). V dropped 0 bases and J dropped 8 bases, with 22 bases sitting between them. The CDR3 extends over 17 amino acids. CDR1 is WSHSY and CDR2 is SAAADI in the germline V gene.

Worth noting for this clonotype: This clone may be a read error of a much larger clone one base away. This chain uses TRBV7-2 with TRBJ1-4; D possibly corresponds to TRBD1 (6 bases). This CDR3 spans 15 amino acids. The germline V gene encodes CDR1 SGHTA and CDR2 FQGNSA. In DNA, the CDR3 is TGTGTCAGCAGCATAACAGGGATGACTAATGAAAAACTGTTTTTT. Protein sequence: CVSSITGMTNEKLFF.

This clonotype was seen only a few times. The CDR3 DNA is TGTGCCAGCAGCTTAGGACTAGCGGCTTTCCAAGAGACCCAGTACTTC. Translating it yields CASSLGLAAFQETQYF. This chain links TRBV5-5 with TRBJ2-5; 10 bases are a match to TRBD2. The CDR3 is made up of 16 amino acids. Germline CDR1 and CDR2: SGHKS and YYEKEE (reference sequence). The ends lost 2 bases at V and 1 base at J; junction bases unmatched: 5. The whole variable domain, remainder taken from reference TRBV5-5 and TRBJ2-5, is DAGVTQSPTHLIKTRGQQVTLRCSPISGHKSVSWYQQVLGQGPQFIFQYYEKEERGRGNFPDRFSARQFPNYSSELNVNALLLGDSALYLCASSLGLAAFQETQYFGPGTRLLVL.

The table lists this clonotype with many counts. The CDR3 bases are TGTGCCAGCAGCTTAAACGGCCGGACGGCCAAAAACATTCAGTACTTC. Its protein is CASSLNGRTAKNIQYF. The chain combines TRBV7-2 with TRBJ2-4; D is unclear. The CDR3 is 16 amino acids. Germline values: CDR1 SGHTA, CDR2 FQGNSA. V lost 2 bases and J 1 base, leaving 12 bases between the germline ends.

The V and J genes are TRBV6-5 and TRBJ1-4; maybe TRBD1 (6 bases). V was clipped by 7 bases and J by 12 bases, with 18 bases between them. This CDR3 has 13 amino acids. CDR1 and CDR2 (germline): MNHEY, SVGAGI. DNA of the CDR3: TGTGCCAGCACCGACAGATGGGGGGCTGAACTGTTTTTT. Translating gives CASTDRWGAELFF.

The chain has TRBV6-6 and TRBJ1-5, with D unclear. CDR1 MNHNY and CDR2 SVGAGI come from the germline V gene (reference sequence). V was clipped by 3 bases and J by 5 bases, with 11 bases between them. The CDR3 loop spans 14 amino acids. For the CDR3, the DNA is TGTGCCAGCAGTTATACGATAGGGTATCAGCCCCAGCATTTT. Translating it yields CASSYTIGYQPQHF.

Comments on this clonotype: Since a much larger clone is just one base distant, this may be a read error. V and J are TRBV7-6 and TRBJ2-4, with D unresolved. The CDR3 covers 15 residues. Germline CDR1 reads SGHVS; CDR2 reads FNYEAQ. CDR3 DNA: TGTGCCAACAGCTTAGATCCGGGTGGTAAAAACATTCAGTACTTC. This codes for CANSLDPGGKNIQYF.

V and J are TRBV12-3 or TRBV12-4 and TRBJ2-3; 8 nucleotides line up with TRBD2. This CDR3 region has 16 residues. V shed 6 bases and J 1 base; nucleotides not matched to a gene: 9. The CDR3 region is CASSLGGAGGTDTQYF. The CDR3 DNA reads TGTGCCAGCAGCCTAGGGGGAGCGGGGGGCACAGATACGCAGTATTTT.

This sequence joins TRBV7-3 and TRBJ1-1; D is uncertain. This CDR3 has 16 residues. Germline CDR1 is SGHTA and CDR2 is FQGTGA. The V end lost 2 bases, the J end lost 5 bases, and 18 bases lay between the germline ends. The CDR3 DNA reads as TGTGCCAGCAGCTTAGGAACGGCAGCCTTGGGGACTGAAGCTTTCTTT. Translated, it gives CASSLGTAALGTEAFF.

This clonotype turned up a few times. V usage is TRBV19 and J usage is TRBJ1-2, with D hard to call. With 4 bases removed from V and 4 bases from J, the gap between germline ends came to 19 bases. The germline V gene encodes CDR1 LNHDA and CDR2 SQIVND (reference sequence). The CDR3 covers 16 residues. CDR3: CASSTPPARAGYGYTF. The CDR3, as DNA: TGTGCCAGTAGTACCCCACCCGCAAGGGCCGGCTATGGCTACACCTTC.

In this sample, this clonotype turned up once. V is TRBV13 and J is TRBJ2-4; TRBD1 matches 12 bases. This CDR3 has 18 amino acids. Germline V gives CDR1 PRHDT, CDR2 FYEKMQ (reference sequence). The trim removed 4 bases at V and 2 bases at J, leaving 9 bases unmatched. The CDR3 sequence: CASSSRDRGPRSKNIQYF. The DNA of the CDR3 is TGTGCCAGCAGCTCCCGGGACAGGGGGCCTCGATCCAAAAACATTCAGTACTTC.

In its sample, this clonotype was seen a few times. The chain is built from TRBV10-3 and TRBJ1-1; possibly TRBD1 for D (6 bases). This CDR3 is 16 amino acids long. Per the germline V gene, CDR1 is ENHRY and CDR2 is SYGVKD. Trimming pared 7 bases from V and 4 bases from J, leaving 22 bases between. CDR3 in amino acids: CAITLSNRDGSTEAFF. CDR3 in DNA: TGTGCCATCACCTTATCAAACAGGGACGGGAGCACTGAAGCTTTCTTT.

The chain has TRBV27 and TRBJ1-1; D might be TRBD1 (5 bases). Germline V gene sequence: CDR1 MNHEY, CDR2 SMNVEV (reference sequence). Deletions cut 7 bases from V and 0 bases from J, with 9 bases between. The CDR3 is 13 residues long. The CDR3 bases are TGTGCCAGCACCCACAGGTTGAACACTGAAGCTTTCTTT. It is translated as CASTHRLNTEAFF.

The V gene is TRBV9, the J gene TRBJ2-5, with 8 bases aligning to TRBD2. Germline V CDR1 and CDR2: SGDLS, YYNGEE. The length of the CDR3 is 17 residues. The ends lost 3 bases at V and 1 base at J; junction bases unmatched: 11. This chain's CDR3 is CASSGRGVAGIQETQYF. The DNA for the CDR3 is TGTGCCAGCAGCGGGAGAGGGGTAGCGGGGATCCAAGAGACCCAGTACTTC.

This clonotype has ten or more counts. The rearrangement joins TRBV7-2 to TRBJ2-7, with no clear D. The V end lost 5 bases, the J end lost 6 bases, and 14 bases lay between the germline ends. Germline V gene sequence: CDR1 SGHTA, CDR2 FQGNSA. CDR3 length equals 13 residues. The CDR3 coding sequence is TGTGCCAGCAGCCCCACTGAGTTCTCCGAGCAGTACTTC. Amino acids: CASSPTEFSEQYF.

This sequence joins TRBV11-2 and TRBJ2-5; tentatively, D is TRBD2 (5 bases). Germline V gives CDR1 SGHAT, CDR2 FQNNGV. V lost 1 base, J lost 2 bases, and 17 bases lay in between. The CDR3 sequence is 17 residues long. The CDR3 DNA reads TGTGCCAGCAGCTTAGGAGCGGTAGTTTCCACTCAAGAGACCCAGTACTTC. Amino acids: CASSLGAVVSTQETQYF.